This T cell receptor (beta chain) was observed in a study of T cell responses to AZD1222 COVID-19 vaccine. Sequencing used immunoSEQ multiplex PCR; TCRdb keeps in-frame clones, though not all of them. The table records approximately 100,000 clones, over 85% of them present only once. The CDR3 loop spans 13 amino acids. Germline V lookup: CDR1 SGHTA, CDR2 FQGNSA. Trimming took off 3 bases at V and 1 base at J, with 6 bases between the two ends. The sequence came from an adult in good health. The chain recombines TRBV7-2 with TRBJ2-5; no clear D gene. The starting material was peripheral blood, obtained on day 0 of AZD1222 vaccination. In DNA, the CDR3 is TGTGCCAGCAGCTTTGGCATCCAAGAGACCCAGTACTTC. Translation gives CASSFGIQETQYF.